This T cell receptor beta chain is drawn from a study of blood T cells in healthy people across ages. Overall study results and limits: The study lacked donor CMV status, which possibly confounded expanded clonotype changes.

No fewer than 6 micrograms of total RNA were isolated from every sample. Through a sample-barcoded 5' primer and a J-beta primer mix, a second PCR was run for roughly 6 to 11 cycles. Each single sample gave us at least 2.5 million CDR3-containing paired-end reads. TCRdb called the 5' RACE reads again in MiXCR, with one record for every CDR3 protein. The sample has some 790,000 distinct CDR3 sequences; under 30% are singletons. Remarks on this clonotype: Its specificity is unknown.

The receptor's source is a woman of 80 years or more in good health. Sequences were obtained from blood.

The CDR3 protein is CSAGGGLTAQNYEQYF. CDR3 bases: TGCAGTGCCGGGGGTGGACTCACGGCCCAAAACTACGAGCAGTACTTC. This sequence joins TRBV20-1 and TRBJ2-7; D possibly corresponds to TRBD2 (6 bases). Germline V gene data show CDR1 as DFQATT and CDR2 as SNEGSKA (reference sequence). Deletions cut 6 bases from V and 3 bases from J, with 24 bases between. The CDR3 runs to 16 residues.